A selection of T cell receptor beta chains follows, all from one sample in a study of cytomegalovirus exposure and HLA in healthy donors. The data were produced by immunoSEQ multiplex PCR, yet TCRdb's version contains in-frame clones alone and is incomplete. The table has tens of thousands of clones, more than 70% seen once. The sequenced material came from PBMCs. These receptors were taken from a man younger than 45 in good health and CMV-seronegative. CDR3s include the opening cysteine and the closing phenylalanine or tryptophan. The order of the fields is clone size, D gene, V gene, CDR3 length, J gene, CDR3 DNA, CDR3 protein. A D gene is named only where the DNA matches it firmly. Expanded clones are given a class, and other clones once, few, many or no size at all.

>NA|TRBD1|TRBV5-8|15|TRBJ1-5
TGTGCCAGCAGCTTTAACAGGGGTAGCGATCAGCCCCAGCATTTT
CASSFNRGSDQPQHF
>NA|NA|TRBV4-1|15|TRBJ1-2
TGCGCCAGCAGCCAAGAGTTCCAGGGGAACTATGGCTACACCTTC
CASSQEFQGNYGYTF
>NA|NA|TRBV19|12|TRBJ1-1
TGTGCCAGTATGGTGCGTTTGACTGAAGCTTTCTTT
CASMVRLTEAFF
>NA|NA|TRBV20-1|11|TRBJ2-7
TGCAGTGCTATCTTATCTTACGAGCAGTACTTC
CSAILSYEQYF
>NA|NA|TRBV9|15|TRBJ1-2
TGTGCCAGCAGCGTAGCGGAGGGACGGTCCTATGGCTACACCTTC
CASSVAEGRSYGYTF
>NA|NA|TRBV6-1|14|TRBJ2-3
TGTGCCAGCAGAAGGACTACCTCCACAGATACGCAGTATTTT
CASRRTTSTDTQYF
>NA|TRBD2|TRBV27|17|TRBJ2-1
TGTGCCAGCAGTTCATCCGGGACTAGCGGGAGGAACGCAAAGCAGTTCTTC
CASSSSGTSGRNAKQFF
>NA|NA|TRBV2|14|TRBJ2-5
TGTGCCAGCACCCGGGATACAGCGTCAGAGACCCAGTACTTC
CASTRDTASETQYF
>NA|TRBD1|TRBV11-2|15|TRBJ2-7
TGTGCCAGCAGCCACATTGGGACAGGGCGGAACGAGCAGTACTTC
CASSHIGTGRNEQYF
>few|NA|TRBV6-5|15|TRBJ1-6
TGTGCCAGCGAGTTTCTCGGGGACACCAATTCACCCCTCCACTTT
CASEFLGDTNSPLHF
>few|TRBD2|TRBV27|14|TRBJ2-7
TGTGCCAGCAGTCGTAGCGGGGGGGCCTACGAGCAGTACTTC
CASSRSGGAYEQYF
>NA|TRBD2|TRBV11-3|14|TRBJ2-1
TGTGCCAGCAGCTCGGGACTAGCCTACAATGAGCAGTTCTTC
CASSSGLAYNEQFF
>NA|NA|TRBV9|12|TRBJ1-6
TGTGCCAGCAGCCCCGGGGGGTCACCCCTCCACTTT
CASSPGGSPLHF
>NA|TRBD1|TRBV6-9|22|TRBJ1-1
TGTGCCAGCAGTTATACCCCACTCCCAAAACTTACAGGGGGCAGGGGGAACACTGAAGCTTTCTTT
CASSYTPLPKLTGGRGNTEAFF
>NA|TRBD1|TRBV15|13|TRBJ1-1
TGTGCCACCAGCAACTCGGGACAGTCTGGAGCTTTCTTT
CATSNSGQSGAFF
>NA|TRBD1|TRBV29-1|14|TRBJ2-7
TGCAGCGTTACCACCGGGACAGCGCCCTACGAGCAGTACTTC
CSVTTGTAPYEQYF
>NA|TRBD1|TRBV15|17|TRBJ2-1
TGTGCCACCAGCAGAGTAATTTGGACAGGGGTCGGCAATGAGCAGTTCTTC
CATSRVIWTGVGNEQFF
>NA|TRBD1|TRBV5-1|15|TRBJ1-1
TGCGCCAGCAGCCCCGGACAGGGGGCGGTCACTGAAGCTTTCTTT
CASSPGQGAVTEAFF
>NA|TRBD1|TRBV19|17|TRBJ1-1
TGTGCCAGTAGTGCCCTTCGGACAGGGGGTGTGAGGACTGAAGCTTTCTTT
CASSALRTGGVRTEAFF
>NA|NA|TRBV4-1|16|TRBJ2-5
TGCGCCAGCAGCCAAGCACGGGGGTATGGGCAAGAGACCCAGTACTTC
CASSQARGYGQETQYF
>NA|NA|TRBV7-6|13|TRBJ1-1
TGTGCCAGCAGCCTACAGATGAACACTGAAGCTTTCTTT
CASSLQMNTEAFF
>once|NA|TRBV21-1|13|TRBJ2-7
TGTGCCAGCAAAGCGACAGGCGGCTACGAGCAGTACTTC
CASKATGGYEQYF
>NA|NA|TRBV6-1|12|TRBJ2-3
TGTGCCAGCAGGAGGGTTGCAGATACGCAGTATTTT
CASRRVADTQYF
>NA|NA|TRBV18|13|TRBJ2-7
TGTGCCAGCTCACCACCTCTCTCCTACGAGCAGTACTTC
CASSPPLSYEQYF
>NA|TRBD1|TRBV30|17|TRBJ1-1
TGTGCCTGGAGTAACTGGGACAGGGCCTTACTGAACACTGAAGCTTTCTTT
CAWSNWDRALLNTEAFF
>once|NA|TRBV4-2|13|TRBJ2-7
TGTGCCAGCAGCCAAGATAAGCGCTACGAGCAGTACTTC
CASSQDKRYEQYF
>NA|NA|TRBV11-2|16|TRBJ1-6
TGTGCCAGCAGCTTAAGAGGGAGCTCCTATAATTCACCCCTCCACTTT
CASSLRGSSYNSPLHF
>once|TRBD1|TRBV6-5|14|TRBJ1-5
TGTGCCACCGCCCTCGGGACAGCAGTACAGCCCCAGCATTTT
CATALGTAVQPQHF
>NA|TRBD2|TRBV7-8|17|TRBJ2-3
TGTGCCAGCAGCCCGAGGACTAGCGGGAAAGGCACAGATACGCAGTATTTT
CASSPRTSGKGTDTQYF
>few|NA|TRBV6-1|16|TRBJ1-3
TGTGCCAGCAGTGAACAGATTGGGCTGTCTGGAAACACCATATATTTT
CASSEQIGLSGNTIYF
>NA|TRBD2|TRBV28|15|TRBJ2-1
TGTGCCAGCAGTTTGACTAGCGGGAGCCGCAATGAGCAGTTCTTC
CASSLTSGSRNEQFF
>NA|TRBD2|TRBV7-2|17|TRBJ2-1
TGTGCCAGCAGCGGACTAGCGGGGACCAGCTCCTACAATGAGCAGTTCTTC
CASSGLAGTSSYNEQFF
>NA|TRBD1|TRBV30|15|TRBJ1-5
TGTGCCTGGAGTGTAATTGGGACAGGGACTCAGCCCCAGCATTTT
CAWSVIGTGTQPQHF
>NA|NA|TRBV5-6|14|TRBJ1-6
TGTGCCAGCAGCTTGGCGCGGGGGAGCTCACCCCTCCACTTT
CASSLARGSSPLHF
>NA|NA|TRBV18|12|TRBJ2-5
TGTGCCAGCTCACGGCAGCAAGAGACCCAGTACTTC
CASSRQQETQYF